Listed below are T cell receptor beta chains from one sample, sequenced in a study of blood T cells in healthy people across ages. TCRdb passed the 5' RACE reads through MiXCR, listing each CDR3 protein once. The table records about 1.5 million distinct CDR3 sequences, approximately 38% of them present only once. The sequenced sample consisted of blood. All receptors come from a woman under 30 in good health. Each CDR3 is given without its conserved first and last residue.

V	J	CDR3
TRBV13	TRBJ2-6	ASSVWKSGANVLT
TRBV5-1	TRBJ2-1	ASSRTSGGIGEQF
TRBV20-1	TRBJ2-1	SASPLQRSSSYNEQF
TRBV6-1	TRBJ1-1	ASPSGAEAF
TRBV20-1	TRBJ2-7	SARRDGAYEQY
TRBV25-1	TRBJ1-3	ASSEYIGSGRFPGNTIY
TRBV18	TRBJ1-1	ASSRGRVNTEAF
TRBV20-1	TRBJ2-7	SASTGTSGNEQY
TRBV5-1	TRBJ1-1	ASSKGTGGDTEAF
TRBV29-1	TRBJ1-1	SVADSRALNTEAF
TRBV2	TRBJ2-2	ASVGLAGVGTGELF
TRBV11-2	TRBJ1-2	ASSSRDSSYAYT
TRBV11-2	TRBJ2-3	ASSGGTSGKYSDTQY
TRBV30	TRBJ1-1	AWSVFPATEAF
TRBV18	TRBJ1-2	ASSVGRENGYT
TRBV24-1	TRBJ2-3	ATSESTSGGATDTQY
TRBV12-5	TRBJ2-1	ASGLVSTGLDEQF
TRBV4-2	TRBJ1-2	ASSQARRGSGGYT
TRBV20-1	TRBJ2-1	SARLSSGGAAQF
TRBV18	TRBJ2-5	ASSPPGGNEQY
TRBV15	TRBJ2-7	ATSRRTSGNYEQY
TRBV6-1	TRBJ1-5	ASCRGLSNQPQH
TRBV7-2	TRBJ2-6	ASSLSSLGANVLT
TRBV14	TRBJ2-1	ANSQGQRDEQF
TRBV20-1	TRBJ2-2	SVHAPIRQDGELF
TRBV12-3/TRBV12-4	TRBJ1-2	ASSLGRPGGYGYT
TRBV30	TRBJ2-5	ACGRAAGTQY
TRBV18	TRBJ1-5	ASSPRTGGGQYQPQH
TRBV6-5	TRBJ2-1	ASKGYNDQF
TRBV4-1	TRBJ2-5	ASSHGTTSYQETQY
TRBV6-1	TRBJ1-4	ASSEGVQGLGEKLF
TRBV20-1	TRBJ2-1	SARDRYGGLAGFEQF
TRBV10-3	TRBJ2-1	AISVGLADYNEQF
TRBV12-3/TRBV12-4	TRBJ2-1	AISRGGGAGNEQF
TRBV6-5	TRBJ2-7	ASSYKGVVYEQY
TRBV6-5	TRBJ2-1	ASREKREQF
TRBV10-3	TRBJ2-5	ATSAGERETQY
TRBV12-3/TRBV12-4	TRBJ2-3	ASTLGTGADTQY
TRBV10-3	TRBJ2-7	AISATGGGGYEQY
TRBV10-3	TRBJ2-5	AIAGGPVETQY
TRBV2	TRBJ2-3	ASSELMGGMGDTQY
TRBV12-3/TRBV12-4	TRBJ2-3	ASSTRQGWTDTQY
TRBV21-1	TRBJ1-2	ASSKIIGSRGGYT
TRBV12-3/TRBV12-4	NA	TSSLGQGRETQY
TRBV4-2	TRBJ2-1	ASMFGLADHNEQF
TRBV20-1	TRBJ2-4	SASVWDRATQQY
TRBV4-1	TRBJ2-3	ASRQDPIGATSTDTQY
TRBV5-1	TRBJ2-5	ASSYGTSGYQETQY